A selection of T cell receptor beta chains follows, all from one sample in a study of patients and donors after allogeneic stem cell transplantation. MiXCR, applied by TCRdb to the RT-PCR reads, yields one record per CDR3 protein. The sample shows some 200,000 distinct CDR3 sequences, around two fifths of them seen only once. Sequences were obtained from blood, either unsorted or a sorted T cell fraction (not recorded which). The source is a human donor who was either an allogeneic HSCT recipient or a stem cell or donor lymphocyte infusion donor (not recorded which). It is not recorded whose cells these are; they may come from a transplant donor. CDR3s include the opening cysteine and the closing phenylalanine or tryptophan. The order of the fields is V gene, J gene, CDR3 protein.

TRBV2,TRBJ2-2,CASSEVQLHTGELFF
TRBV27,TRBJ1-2,CASSSPRGDYGYTF
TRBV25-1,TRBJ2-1,CASSAAAGATPNEQFF
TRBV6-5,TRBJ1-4,CASSYSSGGSEKLFF
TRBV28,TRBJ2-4,CASSLTLAGLNIQYF
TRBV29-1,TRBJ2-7,CSVAQNRYEQYF
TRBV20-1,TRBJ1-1,CSALGHLKPEAFF
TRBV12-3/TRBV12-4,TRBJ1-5,CASSLYHVGQPQHF
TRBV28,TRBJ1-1,CASSIKSYTEAFF
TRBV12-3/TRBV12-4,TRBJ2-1,CASSLAGREYNEQFF
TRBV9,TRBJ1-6,CASSVGQSPLHF